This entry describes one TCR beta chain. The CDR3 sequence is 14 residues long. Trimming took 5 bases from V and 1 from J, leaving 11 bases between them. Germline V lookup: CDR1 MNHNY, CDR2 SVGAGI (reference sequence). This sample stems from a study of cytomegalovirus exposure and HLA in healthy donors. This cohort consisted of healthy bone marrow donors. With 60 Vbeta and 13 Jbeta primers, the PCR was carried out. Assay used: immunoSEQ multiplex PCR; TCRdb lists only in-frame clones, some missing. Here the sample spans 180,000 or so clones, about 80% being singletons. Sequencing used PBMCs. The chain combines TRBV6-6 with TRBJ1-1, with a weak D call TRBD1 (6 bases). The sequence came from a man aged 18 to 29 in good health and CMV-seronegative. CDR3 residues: CASSTQGRNTEAFF. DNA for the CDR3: TGTGCCAGCAGTACGCAGGGGCGGAACACTGAAGCTTTCTTT.